The 7 T cell receptor beta chains in this list originate from one sample, sequenced in a study of CXCR3-negative and CXCR3-positive naive CD8 T cells. General observations from the study: Compared with CXCR3-negative naive cells, CXCR3-positive naive cells showed more hydrophobic TRB CDR3s.

These TCRs' antigens remain unknown. Libraries of TRB cDNA were made by 5' RACE and carried UMIs. TCRdb reanalyzed the 5' RACE reads, giving one entry per CDR3 protein sequence and no DNA. Listed are more than 100,000 distinct CDR3 sequences; 0.41% falls within the top ten. The specimen was naive CXCR3+ CD8+ T cells from blood. This sample's subset: CD45RO-CCR7+CD27+CD95- naive CD8+ T cells expressing CXCR3 (TNR3+). These receptor sequences come from a human donor in good health. Some clones in this sample may be carry-over from other donors' samples.

The chain combines TRBV12-3 or TRBV12-4 with TRBJ1-1; TCRdb designates TRBD1, a call that cannot be tested without DNA. CDR3 length: 14 amino acids. CDR3: CASSFTGENTEAFF.

V is TRBV29-1 and J is TRBJ2-7; lacking DNA, the TRBD1 call made by TCRdb goes unchecked. Germline CDR1 and CDR2: SQVTM and ANQGSEA. This CDR3 is built from 14 residues. CDR3 loop: CSVDSGKSSYEQYF.

The chain uses TRBV27 and TRBJ1-3. CDR1 and CDR2 (germline): MNHEY, SMNVEV (reference sequence). There are 15 residues in the CDR3. The CDR3 sequence: CASSAGQSSGNTIYF.

This chain links TRBV5-1 with TRBJ2-1; TCRdb's D call of TRBD2 is untestable without DNA. Germline CDR1 reads SGHRS; CDR2 reads YFSETQ. The CDR3 totals 15 residues. The CDR3 loop reads CASKRVAGDANEQFF.

The chain links TRBV29-1 to TRBJ2-7. The CDR3 consists of 13 residues. Germline assignment: CDR1 SQVTM and CDR2 ANQGSEA. The CDR3 is CSVEVGNHYEQYF.

V gene TRBV28 combines with J gene TRBJ2-1. The CDR3 contains 16 residues. The germline CDR1 and CDR2 sequences are MDHEN and SYDVKM. Here the CDR3 reads CASSLRSGSSNNEQFF.

J is TRBJ2-5 and V is TRBV6-5; the TRBD1 assignment by TCRdb is unverifiable without DNA. This CDR3 contains 18 residues. Per the germline V gene, CDR1 is MNHEY and CDR2 is SVGAGI. The CDR3 reads CAGSRPGQGVIHQETQYF.